A single sample gave rise to the 2 T cell receptor beta chains below, sequenced in a study of cytomegalovirus exposure and HLA in healthy donors. The study ran its PCR with 60 Vbeta and 13 Jbeta primers. Repertoires were generated with immunoSEQ multiplex PCR, while TCRdb's copy carries only in-frame clones and drops some. This table has tens of thousands of clones, roughly two thirds appearing once. Source material: PBMCs. Source of these receptors: a woman aged 50 to 65 in good health and CMV-seropositive.

The chain carries TRBV2 and TRBJ1-1; 7 positions agree with TRBD1. The CDR3 length is 15 residues. Per the germline V gene, CDR1 is SNHLY and CDR2 is FYNNEI. The V segment lost 4 bases and the J segment 2 bases; nucleotides outside the gene matches: 7. The CDR3 is CASSGLGTANTEAFF. The CDR3 DNA reads TGTGCCAGCAGTGGTCTCGGGACAGCAAACACTGAAGCTTTCTTT.

The chain is built from TRBV19 and TRBJ1-3, with 8 bases lining up with TRBD1. This CDR3 region has 15 residues. CDR1 and CDR2 from the germline V gene are LNHDA and SQIVND (reference sequence). The V gene end was trimmed by 5 bases and the J gene end by 2 bases; junction bases not matched to a gene: 5. The CDR3 protein is CASSPDRETGNTIYF. The CDR3 DNA follows: TGTGCCAGTAGTCCGGACAGGGAGACTGGAAACACCATATATTTT. Full variable domain (remainder filled in from reference TRBV19 and TRBJ1-3): DGGITQSPKYLFRKEGQNVTLSCEQNLNHDAMYWYRQDPGQGLRLIYYSQIVNDFQKGDIAEGYSVSREKKESFPLTVTSAQKNPTAFYLCASSPDRETGNTIYFGEGSWLTVV.